Presented here are 8 T cell receptor beta chains from one specimen sequenced in a study of CD8 T cells in Susac syndrome (dated by TCRdb to the late 2010s). Receptor amplification or capture employed the immunoSEQ multiplex PCR assay. RNA was extracted using the RNeasy kit, and 0.5 to 1 microgram was reverse transcribed with random hexamers. TCRdb reworked the public reads: Q25 trimming with fastp, MiXCR clone assembly, productive beta chains retained. Rows are combined by CDR3 protein, so each entry shows the most common genes and DNA. This sample has under 300,000 distinct CDR3 sequences in its table, and less than 96% of those were observed once. The biggest ten clones account for roughly 0.1% of the sample. Sequenced material: CD4+ T cells from PBMCs. The receptors were sampled from a human donor with Susac syndrome.

This chain uses TRBV15 with TRBJ2-7; TRBD2 is a possible D gene (6 bases). V was pared by 4 bases and J by 4 bases, with 14 bases between. From germline, CDR1 is LNHNV and CDR2 YYDKDF (reference sequence). CDR3 length: 14 residues. CDR3 in DNA: TGTGCCACCAGCACCTGGAGAGGGAGGTACGAGCAGTACTTC. Translated, it gives CATSTWRGRYEQYF.

The CDR3: CASNKGKEDTQYF. The CDR3 DNA reads TGTGCCAGTAACAAGGGAAAGGAAGATACGCAGTATTTT. The chain couples TRBV19 to TRBJ2-3, with D uncertain. Germline V gene data show CDR1 as LNHDA and CDR2 as SQIVND (reference sequence). V dropped 7 bases and J dropped 5 bases, with 13 bases sitting between them. This CDR3 contains 13 residues.

This chain joins TRBV15 and TRBJ1-2; the match to TRBD1 covers 7 bases. V was clipped by 4 bases and J by 7 bases; unmatched bases: 6. CDR1 and CDR2 (germline): LNHNV, YYDKDF (reference sequence). The CDR3 covers 13 residues. The CDR3 nucleotides read TGTGCCACCAGCACTCAGGGGGTTTCTGGCTACACCTTC. Translation gives CATSTQGVSGYTF.

CDR3 DNA sequence: TGTGCCAGCAGTTTACCCGGGACAGGGATTACCGAGCAGTACTTC. Its translation: CASSLPGTGITEQYF. This rearrangement joins TRBV28 to TRBJ2-7; 9 bases fit TRBD1. CDR1 MDHEN and CDR2 SYDVKM come from the germline V gene. With V trimmed by 2 bases and J by 6 bases, 8 bases remained unmatched. The CDR3 extends over 15 amino acids.

J is TRBJ2-7 and V is TRBV29-1, with D possibly TRBD1 on 6 matching bases. This CDR3 contains 12 residues. The V and J ends lost 4 bases and 3 bases respectively, with 10 bases between them. In germline, CDR1 is SQVTM, CDR2 ANQGSEA. CDR3 amino acids: CSVGGRGYEQYF. CDR3 bases: TGCAGCGTTGGGGGCAGGGGCTACGAGCAGTACTTC.

The chain recombines TRBV2 with TRBJ2-3; 7 bases are a match to TRBD2. Germline CDR1 SNHLY, CDR2 FYNNEI. V dropped 5 bases and J dropped 4; count of bases not matched to a gene: 6. The CDR3 sequence is 14 residues long. CDR3 loop: CASSRGGSPDTQYF. CDR3 nucleotides: TGTGCCAGCAGTCGGGGCGGGAGCCCAGATACGCAGTATTTT.

The chain is built from TRBV28 and TRBJ2-5; D is unclear. The CDR3 runs to 14 residues. The V and J ends lost 5 bases and 1 base respectively, with 11 bases between them. Germline values: CDR1 MDHEN, CDR2 SYDVKM. CDR3 DNA sequence: TGTGCCAGCAGTAACGGTGGGTCCCAAGAGACCCAGTACTTC. Translated, it gives CASSNGGSQETQYF.

The V gene is TRBV29-1, the J gene TRBJ1-1, with D possibly being TRBD1 (5 bases). The CDR3 is 13 amino acids. Germline values: CDR1 SQVTM, CDR2 ANQGSEA. V dropped 2 bases and J dropped 0 bases, with 7 bases sitting between them. CDR3 in amino acids: CSVERTLNTEAFF. The DNA of the CDR3 is TGCAGCGTTGAACGGACACTGAACACTGAAGCTTTCTTT.